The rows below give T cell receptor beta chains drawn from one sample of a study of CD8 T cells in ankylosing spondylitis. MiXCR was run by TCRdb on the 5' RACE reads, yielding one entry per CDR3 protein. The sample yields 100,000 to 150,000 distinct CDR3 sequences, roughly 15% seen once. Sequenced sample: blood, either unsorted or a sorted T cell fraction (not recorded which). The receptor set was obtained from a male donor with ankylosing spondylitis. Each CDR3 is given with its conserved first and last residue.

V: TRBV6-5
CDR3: CASSSWTETNYGYTF

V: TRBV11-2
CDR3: CASRYPSAGNTGELFF

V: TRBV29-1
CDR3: CSVDRLAGMETQYF

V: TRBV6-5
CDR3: CASSYGRAVSPGSTDTQYF

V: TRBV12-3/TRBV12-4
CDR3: CASSLEQGHQPQHF

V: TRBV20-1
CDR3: CSARDLERGNTEAFF

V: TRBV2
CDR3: CASRSTSGANVLTF

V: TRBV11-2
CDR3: CASSPAGAYNEQFF

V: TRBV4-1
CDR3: CASSQWTGGNQPQHF

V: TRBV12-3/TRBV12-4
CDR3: CASSLGVETQYF

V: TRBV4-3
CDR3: CASSREPGLAGSGELFF

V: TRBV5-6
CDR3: CASSLRQVLNQPQHF

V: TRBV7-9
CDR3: CASSLGRDTLNYEQYF

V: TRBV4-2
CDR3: CASSQEEGLPYEQYF

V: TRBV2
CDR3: CASRSRPGGATDTQYF

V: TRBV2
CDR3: CASGTSGSLSEFF

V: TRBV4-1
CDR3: CASSPRDSSAYEQYF

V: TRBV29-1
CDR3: CSAGTGVGDTQYF

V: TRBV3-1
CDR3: CASSPESPDPLEQYF

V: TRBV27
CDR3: CASSSRDNLQETQYF

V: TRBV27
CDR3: CASNPHGAWYGYTF

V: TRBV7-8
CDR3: CASSQNRFPSSYNEQFF

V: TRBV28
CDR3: CASSAVDREDYGYTF

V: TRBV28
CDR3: CASLRLAGGVDEQFF

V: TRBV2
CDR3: CASSERAQPQHF

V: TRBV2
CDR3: CASSVPGQGKEKLFF

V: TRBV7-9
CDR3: CASSPGTGKETQYF

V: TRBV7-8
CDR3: CASSTTGGSNYGYTF

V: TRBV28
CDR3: CASSSGTGITSSYNEQFF

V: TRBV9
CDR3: CASSGTGGLDEQYF

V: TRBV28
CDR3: CASSLGYRPSAFF

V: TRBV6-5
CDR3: CASSSGETGAYEQYF

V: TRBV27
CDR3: CASSQPLAEGPLEQYF

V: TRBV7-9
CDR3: CASLSGASEQFF

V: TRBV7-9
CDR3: CASSTHGTVTTNEKLFF

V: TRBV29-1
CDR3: CSVHGTSYEQYF

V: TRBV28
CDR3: CASSYRGFGEQYF

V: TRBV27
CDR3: CASSPTSLASYEQYF

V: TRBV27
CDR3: CASSSRGRIAEQYF

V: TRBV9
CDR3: CASNSEGAQFVYTF

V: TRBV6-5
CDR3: CASSYRLAGGGEQYF

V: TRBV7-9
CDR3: CASSLGPVTQYF

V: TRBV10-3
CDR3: CAISEVEAKSSYNEQFF

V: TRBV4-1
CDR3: CASSQDLREQYF

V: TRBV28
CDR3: CASSLNNGYTF